This T cell receptor beta chain was sequenced in a study of blood T cell repertoires in COVID-19. About the research overall: Researchers got acute and convalescent COVID-19 samples from the United States, Italy and Spain. Sources were T cells, B-cell-depleted T cells, or PBMCs; the material itself was cDNA or gDNA.

Methods used by the authors: Estimates of nucleated cell counts were drawn from the amplification of reference gene primers. Here immunoSEQ multiplex PCR was the method, and the copy in TCRdb shows in-frame clones only, minus some. V and J calls and clone size are given by that table; D and trimming were obtained from the DNA. The table has some 170,000 clones, about four fifths seen once; the top ten hold over 7.5%. This CDR3 is built from 16 residues. Germline values: CDR1 LNHDA, CDR2 SQIVND (reference sequence). Trimming pared 3 bases from V and 2 bases from J, leaving 17 bases between. The sequencing input was peripheral blood. The TCR originated in a woman in her seventies with acute or convalescent COVID-19. This chain joins TRBV19 and TRBJ2-7; D is unresolved. In DNA, the CDR3 is TGTGCCAGTAGTATCCCGGTAGGAGCAGTTACCTACGAGCAGTACTTC. Residues: CASSIPVGAVTYEQYF.